This T cell receptor (beta chain) is drawn from a study of T cell responses to AZD1222 COVID-19 vaccine. Study results and caveats: Per reports, nearly half of all spike-specific TCRs target regions that are unmutated in variants. Spike-spanning, vaccine-associated CD4 TCRs were dominant at 160-218 and 743-854. At baseline, just 5 or 6 AZD1222 recipients tested seropositive. No day 14 peak samples; only post-peak repertoires were characterized.

In germline, CDR1 is LGHDT, CDR2 YNNKEL (reference sequence). Trimming took off 0 bases at V and 4 bases at J, with 21 bases between the two ends. CDR3 length: 18 residues. Sequenced by immunoSEQ multiplex PCR; TCRdb stores in-frame clones only, minus some. Of approximately 74,000 clones listed, roughly four fifths are singletons. Concerning this clone itself: The antigen is unknown.

This chain uses TRBV3-1 (or the pseudogene TRBV3-2) with TRBJ1-2, with D tentatively TRBD1 (5 bases). The specimen comprised peripheral blood, sampled on day 0 of AZD1222 vaccination. The source is an adult in good health. The CDR3: CASSQDSNLHTGRYGYTF. The CDR3 DNA is TGTGCCAGCAGCCAAGATTCTAATCTTCATACAGGCCGCTATGGCTACACCTTC.